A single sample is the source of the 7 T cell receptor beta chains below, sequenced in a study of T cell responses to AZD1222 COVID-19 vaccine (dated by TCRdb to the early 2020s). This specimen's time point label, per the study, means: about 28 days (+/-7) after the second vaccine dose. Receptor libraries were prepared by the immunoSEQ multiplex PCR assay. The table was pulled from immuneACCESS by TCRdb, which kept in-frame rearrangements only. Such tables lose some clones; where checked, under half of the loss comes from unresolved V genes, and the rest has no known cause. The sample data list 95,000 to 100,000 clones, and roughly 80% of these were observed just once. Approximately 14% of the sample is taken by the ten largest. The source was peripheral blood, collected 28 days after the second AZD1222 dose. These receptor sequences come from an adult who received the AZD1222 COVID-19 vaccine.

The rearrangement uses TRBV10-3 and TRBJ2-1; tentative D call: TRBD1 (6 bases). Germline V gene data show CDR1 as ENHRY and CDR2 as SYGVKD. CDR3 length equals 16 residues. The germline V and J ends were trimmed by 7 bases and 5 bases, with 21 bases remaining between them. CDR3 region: CAIKGDAGSEDNEQFF. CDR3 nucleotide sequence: TGTGCCATCAAGGGGGATGCCGGGTCTGAGGACAATGAGCAGTTCTTC.

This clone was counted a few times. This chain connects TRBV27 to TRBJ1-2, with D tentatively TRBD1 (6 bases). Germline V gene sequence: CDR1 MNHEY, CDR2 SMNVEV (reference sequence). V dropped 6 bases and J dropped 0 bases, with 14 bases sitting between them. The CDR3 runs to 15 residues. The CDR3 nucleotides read TGTGCCAGCAGGAGACAGGTGGATTCTAACTATGGCTACACCTTC. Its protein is CASRRQVDSNYGYTF.

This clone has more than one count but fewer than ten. The CDR3 bases are TGTGCCAGCAGTGTGGGACTAGCGGCCGGGGAGCTGTTTTTT. Translation gives CASSVGLAAGELFF. V and J are TRBV2 and TRBJ2-2; 11 bases line up with TRBD2. This CDR3 spans 14 amino acids. Germline loops: CDR1 SNHLY, CDR2 FYNNEI. Losses at the gene ends were 4 bases for V and 6 bases for J; bases not matched to a gene: 1.

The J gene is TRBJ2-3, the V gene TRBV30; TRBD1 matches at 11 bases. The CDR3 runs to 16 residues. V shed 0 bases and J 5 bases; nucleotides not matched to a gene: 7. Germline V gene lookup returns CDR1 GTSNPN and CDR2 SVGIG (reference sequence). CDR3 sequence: CAWSVWGTGGEDTQYF. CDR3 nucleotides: TGTGCCTGGAGTGTATGGGGGACAGGGGGGGAAGATACGCAGTATTTT.

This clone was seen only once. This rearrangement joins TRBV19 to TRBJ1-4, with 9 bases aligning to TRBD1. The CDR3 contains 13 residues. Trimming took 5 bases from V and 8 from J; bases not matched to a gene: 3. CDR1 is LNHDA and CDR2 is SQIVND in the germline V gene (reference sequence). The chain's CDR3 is CASSPQGAEKLFF. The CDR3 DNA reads TGTGCCAGTAGTCCACAGGGGGCCGAAAAACTGTTTTTT.

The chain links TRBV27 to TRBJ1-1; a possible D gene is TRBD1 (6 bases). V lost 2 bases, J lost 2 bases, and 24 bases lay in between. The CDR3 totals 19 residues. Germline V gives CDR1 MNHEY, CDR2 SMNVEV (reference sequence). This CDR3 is CASSLPRNPQGSRNTEAFF. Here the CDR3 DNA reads TGTGCCAGCAGTTTACCGCGAAATCCTCAGGGGAGCCGCAACACTGAAGCTTTCTTT.

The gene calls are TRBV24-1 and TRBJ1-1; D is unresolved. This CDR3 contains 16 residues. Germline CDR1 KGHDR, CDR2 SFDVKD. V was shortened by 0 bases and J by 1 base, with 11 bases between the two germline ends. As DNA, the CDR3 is TGTGCCACCAGTGATTTGCATGGCAGTTGGAACACTGAAGCTTTCTTT. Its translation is CATSDLHGSWNTEAFF.